The rows below give T cell receptor beta chains drawn from one sample of a study of T cells expressing NK-cell markers. TCRdb processed the 5' RACE reads again and assigns one entry to each CDR3 protein, with no DNA. The sample totals 160,000 or so distinct CDR3 sequences. Input material: blood T cells: a sorted CD56 or NKG2C T cell subset, CD4+ or CD8+ T cells, or bulk PBMC T cells (not recorded which). These receptors were collected from a woman aged 18 to 75 in good health. CDR3s include the opening cysteine and the closing phenylalanine or tryptophan.

v_gene: TRBV7-8; j_gene: TRBJ2-3; CDR3aa: CASSLGLAGGGTDTQYF
v_gene: TRBV5-6; j_gene: TRBJ2-2; CDR3aa: CASSWSWRTGELFF
v_gene: TRBV27; j_gene: TRBJ1-1; CDR3aa: CASRLHGQGKAFF
v_gene: TRBV5-1; j_gene: TRBJ1-2; CDR3aa: CASSLQGAEESYTF
v_gene: TRBV11-1; j_gene: TRBJ1-6; CDR3aa: CASSLDRGDYNSPLHF
v_gene: TRBV10-3; j_gene: TRBJ1-6; CDR3aa: CAISEPGQGFSPLHF
v_gene: TRBV20-1; j_gene: TRBJ1-2; CDR3aa: CSAPGVFGYTF
v_gene: TRBV7-3; j_gene: TRBJ2-1; CDR3aa: CASSAYQSTGGSYNEQFF
v_gene: TRBV2; j_gene: TRBJ2-5; CDR3aa: CASSLRIAGGKETQYF
v_gene: TRBV5-1; j_gene: TRBJ2-7; CDR3aa: CASSLKASSYEQYF
v_gene: TRBV2; j_gene: TRBJ1-6; CDR3aa: CASIRDRNSPLHF